This T cell receptor beta chain was sequenced in a study of shared clonotypes between healthy human individuals. This clone has just a few counts. This CDR3 is also generated by other DNA sequences in the sample. Replicate PCRs for sorted subsets used around 190 ng DNA; this equaled 25,000 to 35,000 T cell genomes. Clones were read by immunoSEQ multiplex PCR, and TCRdb kept only the in-frame ones, dropping some. Here the sample spans 2,100,000 or so clones, approximately 94% being singletons. V was clipped by 3 bases and J by 1 base; unmatched bases: 1. CDR3 length: 14 amino acids. Germline loops: CDR1 SGHAT, CDR2 FQNNGV.

The chain combines TRBV11-2 with TRBJ1-1; 8 nucleotides agree with TRBD1. The sample was naive CD4+ T cells sorted from blood. Subset defined: CD45RA+ positively selected. The TCR originated in a young man in good health. CDR3 loop: CASSLGTGNTEAFF. CDR3 nucleotide sequence: TGTGCCAGCAGCTTGGGGACAGGGAACACTGAAGCTTTCTTT.